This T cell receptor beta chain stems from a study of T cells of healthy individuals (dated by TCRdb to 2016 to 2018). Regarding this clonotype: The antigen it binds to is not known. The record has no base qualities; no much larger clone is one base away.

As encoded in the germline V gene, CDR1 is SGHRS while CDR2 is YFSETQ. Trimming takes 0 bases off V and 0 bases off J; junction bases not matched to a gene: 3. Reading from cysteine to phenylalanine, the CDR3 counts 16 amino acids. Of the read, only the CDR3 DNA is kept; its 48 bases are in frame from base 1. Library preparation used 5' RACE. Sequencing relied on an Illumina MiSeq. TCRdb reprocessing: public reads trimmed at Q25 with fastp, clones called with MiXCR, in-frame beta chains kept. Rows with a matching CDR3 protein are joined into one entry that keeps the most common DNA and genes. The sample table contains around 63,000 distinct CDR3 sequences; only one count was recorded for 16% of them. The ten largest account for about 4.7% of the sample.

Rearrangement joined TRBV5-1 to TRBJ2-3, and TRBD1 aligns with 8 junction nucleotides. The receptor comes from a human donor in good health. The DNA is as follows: TGCGCCAGCAGCTTGGAGCAGGGGGCTAGCACAGATACGCAGTATTTT. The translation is CASSLEQGASTDTQYF.